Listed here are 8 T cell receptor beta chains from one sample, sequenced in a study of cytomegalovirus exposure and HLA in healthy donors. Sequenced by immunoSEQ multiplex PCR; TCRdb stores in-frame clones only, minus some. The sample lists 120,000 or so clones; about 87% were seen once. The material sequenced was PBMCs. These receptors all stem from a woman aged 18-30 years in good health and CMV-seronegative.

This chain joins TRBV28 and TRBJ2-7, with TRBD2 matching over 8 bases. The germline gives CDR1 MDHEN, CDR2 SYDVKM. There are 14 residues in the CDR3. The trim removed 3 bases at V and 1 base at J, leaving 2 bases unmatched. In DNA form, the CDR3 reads TGTGCCAGCAGTTTCGGGGGGGCATCCTACGAGCAGTACTTC. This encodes CASSFGGASYEQYF.

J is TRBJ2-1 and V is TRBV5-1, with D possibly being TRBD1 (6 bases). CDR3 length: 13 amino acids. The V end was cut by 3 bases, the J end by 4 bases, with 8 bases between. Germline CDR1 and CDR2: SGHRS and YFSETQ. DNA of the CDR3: TGCGCCAGCAGCTCCGGGACATACAATGAGCAGTTCTTC. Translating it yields CASSSGTYNEQFF.

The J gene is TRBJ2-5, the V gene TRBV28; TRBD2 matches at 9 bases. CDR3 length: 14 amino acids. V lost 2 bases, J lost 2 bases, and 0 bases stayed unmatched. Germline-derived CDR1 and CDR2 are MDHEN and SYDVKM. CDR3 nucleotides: TGTGCCAGCAGTTTAGCGGGAGGGCAAGAGACCCAGTACTTC. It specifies CASSLAGGQETQYF.

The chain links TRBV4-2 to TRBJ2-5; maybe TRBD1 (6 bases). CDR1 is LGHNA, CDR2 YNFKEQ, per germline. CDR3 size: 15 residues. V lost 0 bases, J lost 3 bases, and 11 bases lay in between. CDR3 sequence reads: CASSQDWDNEETQYF. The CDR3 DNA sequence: TGTGCCAGCAGCCAAGATTGGGACAATGAAGAGACCCAGTACTTC.

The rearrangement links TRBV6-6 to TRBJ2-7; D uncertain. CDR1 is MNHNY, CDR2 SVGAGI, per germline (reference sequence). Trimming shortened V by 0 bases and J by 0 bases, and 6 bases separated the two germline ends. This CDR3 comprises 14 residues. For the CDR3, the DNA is TGTGCCAGCAGTTACTCTTCCGGCTCCTACGAGCAGTACTTC. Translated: CASSYSSGSYEQYF.

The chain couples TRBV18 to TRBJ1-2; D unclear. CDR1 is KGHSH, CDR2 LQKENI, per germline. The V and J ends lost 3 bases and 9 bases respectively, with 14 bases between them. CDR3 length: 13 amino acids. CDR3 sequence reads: CASSPYGRESYTF. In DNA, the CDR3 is TGTGCCAGCTCACCCTACGGTAGAGAGAGCTACACCTTC.

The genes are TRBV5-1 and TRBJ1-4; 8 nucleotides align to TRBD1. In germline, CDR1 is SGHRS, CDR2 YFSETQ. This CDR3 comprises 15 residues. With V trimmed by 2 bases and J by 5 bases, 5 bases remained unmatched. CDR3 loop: CASSFGQGGNEKLFF. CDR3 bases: TGCGCCAGCAGCTTCGGACAGGGAGGAAATGAAAAACTGTTTTTT.

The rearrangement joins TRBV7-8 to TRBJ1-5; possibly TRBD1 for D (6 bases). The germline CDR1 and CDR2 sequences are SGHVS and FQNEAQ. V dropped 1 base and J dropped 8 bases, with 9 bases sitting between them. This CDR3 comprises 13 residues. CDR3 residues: CASSLVRGEPQHF. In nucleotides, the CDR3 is TGTGCCAGCAGCTTAGTCAGGGGTGAGCCCCAGCATTTT.